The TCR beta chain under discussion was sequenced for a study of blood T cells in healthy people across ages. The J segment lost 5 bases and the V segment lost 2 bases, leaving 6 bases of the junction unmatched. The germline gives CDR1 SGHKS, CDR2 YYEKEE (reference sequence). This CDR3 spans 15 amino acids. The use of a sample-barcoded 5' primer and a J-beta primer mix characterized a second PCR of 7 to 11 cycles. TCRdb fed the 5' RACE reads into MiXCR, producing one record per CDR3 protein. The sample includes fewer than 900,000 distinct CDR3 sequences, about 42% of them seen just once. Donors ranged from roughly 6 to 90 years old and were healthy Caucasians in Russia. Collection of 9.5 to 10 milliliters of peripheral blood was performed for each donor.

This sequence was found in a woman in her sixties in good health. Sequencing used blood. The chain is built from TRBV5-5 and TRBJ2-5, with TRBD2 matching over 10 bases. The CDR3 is CASSLERGGDETQYF. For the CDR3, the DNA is TGTGCCAGCAGCTTAGAGCGGGGGGGCGATGAGACCCAGTACTTC.